This TCR beta chain was sequenced in a study of CD8+CD57+ T cells in acquired aplastic anemia (dated by TCRdb to 2017 to 2018). Turning to the overall study: On average, sorted CD4+ and CD8+ cells yielded around 3.4 ug of extracted DNA, with a range of about 0.19 to 30 ug. CD8+CD57+ expansion was defined as frequency above the mean frequency observed in healthy subjects.

Points on this clonotype: The target of this receptor is not known. No base-level quality is on record; no much larger clone is a single base apart.

Study-wide findings and limitations: Patients and healthy controls showed no significant difference in CD8+ Simpson's diversity (P=0.060). Fewer than 30 CD8+ CDR3 sequences were found in both patients and controls but appeared to be highly expressed in patients and within the immunodominant clones of the patients.

Profiling of TCR beta VDJ combinations and CDR3 sequences used genomic DNA as the template. An Illumina HiSeq 2000 was the platform used for TCR repertoire sequencing. Per the source publication's procedure: Repertoires were assessed using TRBV/TRBJ rearrangement plots, CDR3 size and DJ length profiles, and Simpson's diversity index. The most abundant DNA sequence in the deep sequencing data was defined as the immunodominant clone. CDR3 amino acid sequences were screened for sharing across subjects and compared with published repertoires and the VDJdb database. TCRdb's own reprocessing of the public reads used fastp at Q25 and MiXCR and kept productive beta chains. Each entry is one CDR3 protein sequence, shown with its most common DNA and genes. TCRdb's processing, not the authors' own work, is the source of the V and J calls. A total of some 180,000 distinct CDR3 sequences appear in this sample, about 44% of them only once. The ten largest make up 10% to 15% of the sample.

Via the germline V gene (reference sequence), CDR1 is SGHAT and CDR2 FQDESV. Trimming costs V 4 bases and J 0 bases, and their ends lie 9 bases apart. The CDR3 has 14 amino acids, counting the end cysteine and phenylalanine. This entry keeps only the CDR3 DNA: 42 bases, framed from base 1. Expansion of CD8+CD57+ cells had been shown by flow cytometry in the patients chosen for sequencing. Every patient had a diagnosis of severe acquired aplastic anemia based on International Study of Aplastic Anemia and Agranulocytosis and Camitta criteria. At the time blood was sampled, none of the patients had received any therapy. TCR repertoires of sorted CD4+ and CD8+ blood T cells from severe aplastic anemia patients and healthy subjects were deep-sequenced in the study. Patients were enrolled under clinicaltrials.gov protocols 00001620, 01623167, 00001397, 00071045, 00081523 and 00961064 in the USA. Ficoll-Paque density gradient centrifugation was used to isolate peripheral blood mononuclear cells. CD4+ and CD8+ T cells were sorted by FACS or magnetic beads before DNA extraction.

This receptor was obtained from a human donor with aplastic anemia. Sample: sorted CD4+, CD8+, or CD8+CD57+ T cells (not recorded which) from PBMCs. Rearrangement joined TRBV11-1 to TRBJ1-1; too little of a D gene remains to name it. The bases read TGTGCCAGCAGCTCCCCGGGATTGAACACTGAAGCTTTCTTT. Translation gives CASSSPGLNTEAFF.